The clone carrying this TCR beta chain was seen at least ten times. Each CDR3 protein is one row after TCRdb ran MiXCR on the 5' RACE reads. The top ten clones hold about 28% of a sample with more than 50,000 distinct CDR3 sequences, 5% to 6.5% of them seen once. These data are taken from a study of T cells after yellow fever vaccination. Findings of the study overall: Among primary-vaccination clones, most reappeared after the booster, at around 97% for CD4 and under 90% for CD8.

This clonotype was sampled from a man younger than 35 who received the YFV17D yellow fever vaccine. This specimen consisted of PBMCs, either bulk or a sorted T-cell subset (CD4+, CD8+, memory, or dextramer-sorted; not recorded which), obtained on the day of the yellow fever booster vaccination.

As DNA, the CDR3 is TGTGCCAGCAGCCCGACTAACAGGGGCGCCTTGTATGGCTACACCTTC. Amino acid sequence: CASSPTNRGALYGYTF. V gene TRBV12-3 or TRBV12-4 combines with J gene TRBJ1-2; 7 bases map to TRBD1. The CDR3 contains 16 residues. V was clipped by 6 bases and J by 5 bases; unmatched bases: 15.